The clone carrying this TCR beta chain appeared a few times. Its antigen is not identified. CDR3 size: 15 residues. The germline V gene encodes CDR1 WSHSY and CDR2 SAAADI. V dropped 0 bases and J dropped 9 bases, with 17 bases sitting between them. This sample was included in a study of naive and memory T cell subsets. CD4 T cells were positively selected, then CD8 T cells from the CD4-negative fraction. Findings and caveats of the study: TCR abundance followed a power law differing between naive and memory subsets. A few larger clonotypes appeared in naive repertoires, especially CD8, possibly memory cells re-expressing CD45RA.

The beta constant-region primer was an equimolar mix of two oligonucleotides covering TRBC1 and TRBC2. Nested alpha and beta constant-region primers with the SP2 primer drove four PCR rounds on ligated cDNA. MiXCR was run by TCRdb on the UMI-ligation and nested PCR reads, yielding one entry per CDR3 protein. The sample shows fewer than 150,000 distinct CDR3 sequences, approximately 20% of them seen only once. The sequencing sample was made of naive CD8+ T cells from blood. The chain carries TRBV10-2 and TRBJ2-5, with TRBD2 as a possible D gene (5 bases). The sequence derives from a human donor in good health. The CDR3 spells CASSESDGGLSAQYF. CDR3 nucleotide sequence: TGCGCCAGCAGTGAGTCCGACGGAGGTCTATCGGCCCAGTACTTC.